These 25 T cell receptor beta chains came from one sample sequenced in a study of blood T cells in healthy people across ages. Through a sample-barcoded 5' primer and a J-beta primer mix, a second PCR was run for roughly 7 to 12 cycles. TCRdb redid the calling of the 5' RACE reads with MiXCR, one entry per CDR3 protein. The sample includes about 840,000 distinct CDR3 sequences, around 29% of them seen just once. The same specimen was also included in a second study, on T cells of mothers and their children.

The sequencing sample was made of blood. These receptors all stem from a woman aged 40 to 55 in good health.

The chain combines TRBV20-1 with TRBJ2-7, with D uncertain. This CDR3 comprises 13 residues. Germline V gives CDR1 DFQATT, CDR2 SNEGSKA (reference sequence). Trimming shortened V by 0 bases and J by 6 bases, and 12 bases separated the two germline ends. Here the CDR3 DNA reads TGCAGTGCTAGAGATGATTTAAGTCCCGAGCAGTACTTC. Protein sequence: CSARDDLSPEQYF.

J is TRBJ1-5 and V is TRBV20-1, with TRBD1 matching 9 bases. The length of the CDR3 is 16 residues. Germline V lookup: CDR1 DFQATT, CDR2 SNEGSKA (reference sequence). The V segment lost 5 bases and the J segment 1 base; nucleotides outside the gene matches: 9. CDR3 sequence: CSALPGTGLSNQPQHF. Written as DNA, the CDR3 is TGCAGTGCTCTCCCGGGGACAGGGTTGAGCAATCAGCCCCAGCATTTT.

This clonotype was seen only a few times. The V gene is TRBV12-3 or TRBV12-4, the J gene TRBJ1-5; no definite D call. V gave up 1 base and J gave up 4 bases, with 8 bases separating them. This CDR3 spans 14 amino acids. CDR3 bases: TGTGCCAGCAGTTTAGGAGTCCATAATCAGCCCCAGCATTTT. It translates to CASSLGVHNQPQHF.

Comment on this clonotype: The conserved phenylalanine or tryptophan normally closing the CDR3 is absent here, so this likely arose from a read error. The rearrangement joins TRBV29-1 to TRBJ1-4; D gene unclear. The CDR3 runs 14 residues. Per the germline V gene, CDR1 is SQVTM and CDR2 is ANQGSEA. V was cut by 1 base and J by 4 bases, with 10 bases left in between. CDR3 DNA sequence: TGCAGCGTTGAAGTCCCGGGCGGTAATGAAAAACTGTTTGTT. Translating gives CSVEVPGGNEKLFV.

The V call is TRBV20-1, the J call TRBJ1-2; possible D gene TRBD1, 6 bases. Germline values: CDR1 DFQATT, CDR2 SNEGSKA (reference sequence). This CDR3 region has 12 residues. V dropped 3 bases and J dropped 5 bases, with 10 bases sitting between them. This chain's CDR3 is CSASLQGYGYTF. The CDR3 DNA sequence: TGCAGTGCTAGCCTACAGGGTTATGGCTACACCTTC.

In its sample, this clonotype was seen many times. V gene TRBV7-2 combines with J gene TRBJ2-1; 8 bases are shared with TRBD2. Germline V gene sequence: CDR1 SGHTA, CDR2 FQGNSA. CDR3 length: 16 amino acids. The V segment lost 0 bases and the J segment 0 bases; nucleotides outside the gene matches: 1. The CDR3, as DNA: TGTGCCAGCAGCTTAGCCACTAGCGGCTCCTACAATGAGCAGTTCTTC. Its translation is CASSLATSGSYNEQFF. The full variable domain, in which reference TRBV7-2 and TRBJ2-1 provide the parts outside the CDR3, is GAGVSQSPSNKVTEKGKDVELRCDPISGHTALYWYRQSLGQGLEFLIYFQGNSAPDKSGLPSDRFSAERTGGSVSTLTIQRTQQEDSAVYLCASSLATSGSYNEQFFGPGTRLTVL.

This clonotype has only a few counts. The rearrangement joins TRBV24-1 to TRBJ2-4; D remains ambiguous. Germline V lookup: CDR1 KGHDR, CDR2 SFDVKD. With 1 base removed from V and 13 bases from J, the gap between germline ends came to 13 bases. The CDR3 is 13 amino acids. This chain's CDR3 is CATSDFGRNEQYF. The DNA of the CDR3 is TGTGCCACCAGTGATTTCGGACGCAATGAGCAGTACTTC.

The sample holds one count of this clonotype. Given a much more abundant clone one base away, this may be a read error. CDR3 nucleotides: TGCAGCGTTGATGTTCAGGGACAGACCCAGTACTTC. It yields the protein CSVDVQGQTQYF. This rearrangement joins TRBV29-1 to TRBJ2-5, with D tentatively TRBD1 or TRBD2 (5 bases each). Trimming stripped 3 bases from V and 6 bases from J, with 11 bases between. Germline V gene data show CDR1 as SQVTM and CDR2 as ANQGSEA. The CDR3 is made up of 12 amino acids.

This clonotype was recorded at least ten times. The V gene is TRBV14, the J gene TRBJ2-7, with 9 bases identical to TRBD1. The CDR3 consists of 15 residues. J was trimmed by 6 bases and V by 8 bases; bases with no gene match: 14. CDR1 and CDR2 from the germline V gene are SGHDN and FVKESK. This chain's CDR3 is CASGGTGGIRGEQYF. CDR3 coding DNA: TGTGCCAGCGGAGGAACAGGGGGCATCCGCGGCGAGCAGTACTTC.

V and J are TRBV4-1 and TRBJ2-3, with TRBD2 matching over 8 bases. The CDR3 extends over 17 amino acids. J was trimmed by 2 bases and V by 2 bases; bases with no gene match: 9. Germline-derived CDR1 and CDR2 are MGHRA and YSYEKL. In DNA, the CDR3 is TGCGCCAGCAGCCAAAGAATTGCGGGGGGCCCCACAGATACGCAGTATTTT. Translation gives CASSQRIAGGPTDTQYF.

The rearrangement joins TRBV5-5 to TRBJ1-1; unclear D gene. Germline assignment: CDR1 SGHKS and CDR2 YYEKEE (reference sequence). The CDR3 runs to 16 residues. V gave up 1 base and J gave up 1 base, with 14 bases separating them. The CDR3 region is CASSLKGLDGNTEAFF. CDR3 nucleotides: TGTGCCAGCAGCTTGAAGGGCTTGGATGGGAACACTGAAGCTTTCTTT.

CDR3 coding DNA: TGTGCCAGCAGCTTAGTAGGGGTGTCTAGCGGATACAATGAGCAGTACTTC. Translating gives CASSLVGVSSGYNEQYF. J is TRBJ2-7 and V is TRBV7-9, with 7 bases matching TRBD2. Germline lookup yields CDR1 SEHNR and CDR2 FQNEAQ (reference sequence). J gave up 7 bases and V 1 base, and 16 bases lay outside the gene matches. The CDR3 is 17 amino acids.

As for this clonotype: This may be a read error: a much more frequent sequence differs by one nucleotide. The rearrangement joins TRBV20-1 to TRBJ2-7; 8 bases align to TRBD1. CDR1 and CDR2 (germline): DFQATT, SNEGSKA (reference sequence). The CDR3 has 12 residues. Unmatched junction bases numbered 10, after V lost 8 bases and J lost 7 bases. CDR3 loop: CSTRQGAREQYF. CDR3 bases: TGCAGTACTCGCCAGGGGGCGCGGGAGCAGTACTTC.

The chain uses TRBV2 and TRBJ2-3; D perhaps matches TRBD1 (6 bases). CDR1 is SNHLY and CDR2 is FYNNEI in the germline V gene. Trimming removed 7 bases at V and 0 bases at J, with 11 bases between. The CDR3 loop spans 14 amino acids. CDR3 nucleotides: TGTGCCAGCACCAGGGGCACCAGCACAGATACGCAGTATTTT. As protein: CASTRGTSTDTQYF.

For this clonotype: A single base separates this from a much larger clone, so it may be a read error. The rearrangement uses TRBV12-3 or TRBV12-4 and TRBJ2-5; D is undetermined. The ends were cut back, 1 base at V and 11 bases at J, with 23 bases in the middle. This CDR3 is built from 16 residues. This CDR3 is CASSLVRLGSYNEQYF. The CDR3 DNA reads as TGTGCCAGCAGTTTAGTGAGGCTAGGCTCCTACAATGAGCAGTACTTC.

Concerning this clonotype: One end of the junction fails to match germline, which may point to a read error. In DNA form, the CDR3 reads TGCAGCGTGGAAACAGGGTTGGCCTATAGCTACACCTTC. Translated, it gives CSVETGLAYSYTF. The rearrangement links TRBV29-1 to TRBJ1-2, with D tentatively TRBD1 (6 bases). CDR1 SQVTM and CDR2 ANQGSEA come from the germline V gene. The CDR3 totals 13 residues.

The chain employs TRBV28 and TRBJ2-5; the D is unclear. The assigned J gene may be wrong: the sequence end matches TRBJ2-7 better. CDR1 is MDHEN, CDR2 SYDVKM, per germline. The length of the CDR3 is 13 residues. CDR3 sequence reads: CASSQVMGHEQYF. The DNA for the CDR3 is TGTGCCAGCAGCCAGGTTATGGGCCACGAGCAGTACTTC.

This clonotype was seen at least ten times. The V gene is TRBV15, the J gene TRBJ2-5; TRBD1 is a possible D gene (5 bases). V was shortened by 6 bases and J by 4 bases, with 15 bases between the two germline ends. This CDR3 spans 14 amino acids. The germline gives CDR1 LNHNV, CDR2 YYDKDF (reference sequence). CDR3 sequence: CATSSFQGIETQYF. CDR3 DNA: TGTGCCACCAGTTCGTTCCAGGGCATAGAGACCCAGTACTTC.

The chain is built from TRBV7-2 and TRBJ2-7, with D possibly matching TRBD2 (5 bases). Germline loops: CDR1 SGHTA, CDR2 FQGNSA. V lost 6 bases, J lost 2 bases, and 14 bases lay in between. The CDR3 covers 14 residues. CDR3 bases: TGTGCCAGCAGATCGCCGGGATCAACCTACGAGCAGTACTTC. Amino acid sequence: CASRSPGSTYEQYF. The full variable domain, in which reference TRBV7-2 and TRBJ2-7 provide the parts outside the CDR3, is GAGVSQSPSNKVTEKGKDVELRCDPISGHTALYWYRQSLGQGLEFLIYFQGNSAPDKSGLPSDRFSAERTGGSVSTLTIQRTQQEDSAVYLCASRSPGSTYEQYFGPGTRLTVT.

In this sample, this clonotype turned up many times. The V gene is TRBV20-1, the J gene TRBJ2-7; perhaps TRBD1 as D (6 bases). The CDR3 consists of 13 residues. CDR1 DFQATT and CDR2 SNEGSKA come from the germline V gene (reference sequence). V lost 3 bases, J lost 2 bases, and 11 bases lay in between. Written as DNA, the CDR3 is TGCAGTGCTAGTAGGCAGGGGACCTACGAGCAGTACTTC. As protein: CSASRQGTYEQYF.

This clonotype appeared a few times. This chain uses TRBV28 with TRBJ2-1; no reliable D call. Trimming pared 7 bases from V and 1 base from J, leaving 14 bases between. This CDR3 region has 15 residues. CDR1 is MDHEN and CDR2 is SYDVKM in the germline V gene. CDR3: CASTRDPGSYNEQFF. The CDR3, as DNA: TGTGCCAGCACCCGAGACCCTGGGTCCTACAATGAGCAGTTCTTC.

For this clonotype: Compared with germline, one end of the junction differs, possibly owing to a read error. The rearrangement links TRBV7-2 to TRBJ2-7; D perhaps matches TRBD1 (5 bases). Per germline, CDR1 SGHTA and CDR2 FQGNSA. The CDR3 spans 13 residues. CDR3 loop: CVSSLVLGDEQYF. In nucleotides, the CDR3 is TGTGTCAGCAGCTTAGTTCTAGGGGACGAGCAGTACTTC.

Notes on this clonotype: The junction departs from germline at one end; a sequencing error may be responsible. The chain has TRBV5-5 and TRBJ2-7; D perhaps matches TRBD1 (6 bases). The germline V gene has CDR1 SGHKS and CDR2 YYEKEE (reference sequence). This CDR3 has 13 amino acids. The CDR3 loop reads CVSSLLGGYEQYF. The CDR3 DNA is TGTGTCAGCAGCTTGCTAGGGGGCTACGAGCAGTACTTC.

This clonotype was seen ten or more times. The V call is TRBV6-4, the J call TRBJ2-1, with a weak D call TRBD1 (5 bases). The CDR3 is 13 amino acids. Germline V gene sequence: CDR1 MRHNA, CDR2 SNTAGT. V was pared by 6 bases and J by 5 bases, with 11 bases between. CDR3 sequence (DNA): TGTGCCAGCAGCCCGGACACCCACAATGAGCAGTTCTTC. This gives the protein CASSPDTHNEQFF.

This chain connects TRBV4-1 to TRBJ1-4, with D perhaps matching TRBD1 (5 bases). V lost 4 bases to trimming and J lost 4 bases, with 13 bases between them. The CDR3 totals 15 residues. Germline V gene lookup returns CDR1 MGHRA and CDR2 YSYEKL. CDR3 bases: TGCGCCAGCAGCCTACGGGGGTTGATTAATGAAAAACTGTTTTTT. This codes for CASSLRGLINEKLFF.